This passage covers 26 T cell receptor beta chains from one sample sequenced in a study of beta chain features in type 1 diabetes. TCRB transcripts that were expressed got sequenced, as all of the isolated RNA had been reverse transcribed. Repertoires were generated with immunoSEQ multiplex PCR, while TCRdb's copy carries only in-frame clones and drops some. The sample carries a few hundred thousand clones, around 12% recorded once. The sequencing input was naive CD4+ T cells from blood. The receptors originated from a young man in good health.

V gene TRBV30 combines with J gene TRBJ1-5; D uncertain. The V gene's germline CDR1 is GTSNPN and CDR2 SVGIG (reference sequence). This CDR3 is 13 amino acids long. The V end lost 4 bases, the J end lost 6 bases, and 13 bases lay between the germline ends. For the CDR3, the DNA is TGTGCCTGGACCAAACATCCCGCTCAGCCCCAGCATTTT. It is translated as CAWTKHPAQPQHF.

In DNA form, the CDR3 reads TGTGCCAGCAGCTTAGTAGGCCTAGCGGGGCATGAGCAGTTCTTC. Translation: CASSLVGLAGHEQFF. V and J are TRBV7-2 and TRBJ2-1, with TRBD2 identical over 9 bases. CDR1 and CDR2 from the germline V gene are SGHTA and FQGNSA. With V trimmed by 1 base and J by 8 bases, 6 bases remained unmatched. CDR3 length: 15 residues.

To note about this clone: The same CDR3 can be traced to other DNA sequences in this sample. In DNA form, the CDR3 reads TGTGCCTGGAGTGTAAGGGGGAGCACTGAAGCTTTCTTT. Its translation: CAWSVRGSTEAFF. This chain joins TRBV30 and TRBJ1-1, with a tentative D call TRBD1 (6 bases). The CDR3 has 13 residues. V was trimmed by 0 bases and J by 4 bases, leaving 9 bases between them. Germline loops: CDR1 GTSNPN, CDR2 SVGIG (reference sequence).

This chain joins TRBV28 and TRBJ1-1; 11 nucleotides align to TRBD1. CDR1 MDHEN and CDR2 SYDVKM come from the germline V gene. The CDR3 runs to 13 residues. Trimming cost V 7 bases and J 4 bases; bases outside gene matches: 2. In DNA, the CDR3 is TGTGCCAGCAAGGACAGGGGGCGCACTGAAGCTTTCTTT. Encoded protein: CASKDRGRTEAFF.

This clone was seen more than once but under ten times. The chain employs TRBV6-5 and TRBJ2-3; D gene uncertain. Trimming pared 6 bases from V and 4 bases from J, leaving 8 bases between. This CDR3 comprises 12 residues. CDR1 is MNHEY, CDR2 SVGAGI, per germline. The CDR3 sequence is CASSSPADTQYF. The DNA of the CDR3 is TGTGCCAGCAGCTCTCCGGCAGATACGCAGTATTTT.

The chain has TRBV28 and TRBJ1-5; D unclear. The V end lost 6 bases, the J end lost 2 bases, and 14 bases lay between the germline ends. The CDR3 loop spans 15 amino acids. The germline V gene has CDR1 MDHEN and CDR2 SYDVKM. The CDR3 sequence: CASRRRTGGNQPQHF. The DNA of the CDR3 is TGTGCCAGCAGACGTCGGACCGGGGGCAATCAGCCCCAGCATTTT.

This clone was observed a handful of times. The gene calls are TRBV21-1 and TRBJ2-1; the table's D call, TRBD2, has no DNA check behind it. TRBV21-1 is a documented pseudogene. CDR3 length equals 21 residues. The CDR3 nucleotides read TGTGCCAGCAGCAAAGGCCGGACTAGCGGGAGGGCCCGGGGTAGGCACAATGAGCAGTTCTTC. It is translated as CASSKGRTSGRARGRHNEQFF.

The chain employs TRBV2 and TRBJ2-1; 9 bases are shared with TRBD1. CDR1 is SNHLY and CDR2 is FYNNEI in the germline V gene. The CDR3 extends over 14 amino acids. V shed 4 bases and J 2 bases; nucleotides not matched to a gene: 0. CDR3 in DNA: TGTGCCAGCAGTGGACAGGGGGCCTACAATGAGCAGTTCTTC. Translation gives CASSGQGAYNEQFF.

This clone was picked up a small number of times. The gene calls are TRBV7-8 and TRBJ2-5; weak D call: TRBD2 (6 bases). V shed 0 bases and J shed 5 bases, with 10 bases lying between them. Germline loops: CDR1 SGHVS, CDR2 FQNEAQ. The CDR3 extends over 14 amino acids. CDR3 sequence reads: CASSLARESETQYF. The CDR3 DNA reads TGTGCCAGCAGCTTAGCGCGGGAATCGGAGACCCAGTACTTC. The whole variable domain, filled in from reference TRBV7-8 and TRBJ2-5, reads GAGVSQSPRYKVAKRGQDVALRCDPISGHVSLFWYQQALGQGPEFLTYFQNEAQLDKSGLPSDRFFAERPEGSVSTLKIQRTQQEDSAVYLCASSLARESETQYFGPGTRLLVL.

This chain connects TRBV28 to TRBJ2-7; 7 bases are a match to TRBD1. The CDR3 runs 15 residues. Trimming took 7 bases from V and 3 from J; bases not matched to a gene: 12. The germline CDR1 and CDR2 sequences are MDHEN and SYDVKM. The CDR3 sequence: CASNRHRDSNYEQYF. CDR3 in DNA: TGTGCCAGCAACCGACACCGGGACAGTAACTACGAGCAGTACTTC.

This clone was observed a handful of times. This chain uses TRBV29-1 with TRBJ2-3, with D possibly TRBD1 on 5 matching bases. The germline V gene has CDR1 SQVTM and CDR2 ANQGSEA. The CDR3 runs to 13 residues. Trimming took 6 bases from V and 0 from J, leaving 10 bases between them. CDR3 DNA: TGCAGCGTCCAGGGCTTTAGCACAGATACGCAGTATTTT. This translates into CSVQGFSTDTQYF.

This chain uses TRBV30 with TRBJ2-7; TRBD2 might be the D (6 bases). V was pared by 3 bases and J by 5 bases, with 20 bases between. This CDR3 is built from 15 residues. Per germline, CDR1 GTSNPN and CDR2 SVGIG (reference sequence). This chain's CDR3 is CAWSRGTLWQNEQYF. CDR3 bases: TGTGCCTGGAGCCGCGGGACCCTGTGGCAGAACGAGCAGTACTTC.

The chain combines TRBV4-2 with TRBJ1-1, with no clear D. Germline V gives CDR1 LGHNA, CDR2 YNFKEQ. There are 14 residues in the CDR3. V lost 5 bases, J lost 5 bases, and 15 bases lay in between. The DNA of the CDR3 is TGTGCCAGCAGCGCGGCGGGGATGGGGACTGAAGCTTTCTTT. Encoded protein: CASSAAGMGTEAFF.

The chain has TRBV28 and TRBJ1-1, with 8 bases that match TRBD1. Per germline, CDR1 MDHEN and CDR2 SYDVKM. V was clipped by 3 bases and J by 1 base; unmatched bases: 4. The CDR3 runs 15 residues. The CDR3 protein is CASSLPGQANTEAFF. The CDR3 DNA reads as TGTGCCAGCAGTTTGCCGGGACAGGCGAACACTGAAGCTTTCTTT.

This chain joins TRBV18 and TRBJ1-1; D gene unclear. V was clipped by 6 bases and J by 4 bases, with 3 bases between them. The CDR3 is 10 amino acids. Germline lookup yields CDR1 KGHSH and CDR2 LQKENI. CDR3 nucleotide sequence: TGTGCCAGCTCCCGCACTGAAGCTTTCTTT. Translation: CASSRTEAFF.

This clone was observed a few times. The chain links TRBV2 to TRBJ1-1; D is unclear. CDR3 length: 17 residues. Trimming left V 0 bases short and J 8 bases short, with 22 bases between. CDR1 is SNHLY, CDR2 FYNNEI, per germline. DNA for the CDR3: TGTGCCAGCAGTGAAGCGCTGCTCCTTGACATGCCGGGAGAAGCTTTCTTT. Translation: CASSEALLLDMPGEAFF.

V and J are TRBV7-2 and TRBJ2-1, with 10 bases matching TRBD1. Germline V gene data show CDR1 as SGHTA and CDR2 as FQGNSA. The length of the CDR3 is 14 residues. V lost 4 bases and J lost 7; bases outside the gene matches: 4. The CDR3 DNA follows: TGTGCCAGCAGCTATGCGGGACAGGGGAATGAGCAGTTCTTC. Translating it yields CASSYAGQGNEQFF.

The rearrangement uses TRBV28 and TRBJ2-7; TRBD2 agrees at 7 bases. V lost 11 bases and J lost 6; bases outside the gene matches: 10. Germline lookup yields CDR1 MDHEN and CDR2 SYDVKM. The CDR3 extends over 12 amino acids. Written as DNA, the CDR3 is TGTGCCGGGTCGGGGGGAGGCTCCGAGCAGTACTTC. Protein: CAGSGGGSEQYF.

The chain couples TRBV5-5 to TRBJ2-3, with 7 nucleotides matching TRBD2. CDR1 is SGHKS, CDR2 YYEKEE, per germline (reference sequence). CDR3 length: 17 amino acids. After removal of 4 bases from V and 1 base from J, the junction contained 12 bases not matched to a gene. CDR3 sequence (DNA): TGTGCCAGCAGCCTGGAGGGCGGGAGAGGGCGCACAGATACGCAGTATTTT. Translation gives CASSLEGGRGRTDTQYF.

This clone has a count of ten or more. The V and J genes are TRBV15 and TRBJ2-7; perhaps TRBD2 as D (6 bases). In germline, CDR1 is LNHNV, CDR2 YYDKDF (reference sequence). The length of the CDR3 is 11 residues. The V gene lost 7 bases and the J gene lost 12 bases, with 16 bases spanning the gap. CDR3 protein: CATTGGDTRYF. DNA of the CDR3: TGTGCCACCACCGGAGGGGATACACGGTACTTC.

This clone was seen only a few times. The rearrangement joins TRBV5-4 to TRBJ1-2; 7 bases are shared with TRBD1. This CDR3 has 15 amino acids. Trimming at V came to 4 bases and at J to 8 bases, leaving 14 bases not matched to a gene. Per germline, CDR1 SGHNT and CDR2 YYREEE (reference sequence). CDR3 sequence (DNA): TGTGCCAGCAGCCTCCCCGTAGGGGGCCAGGAGGGCTACACCTTC. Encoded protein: CASSLPVGGQEGYTF. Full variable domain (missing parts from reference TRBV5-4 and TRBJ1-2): ETGVTQSPTHLIKTRGQQVTLRCSSQSGHNTVSWYQQALGQGPQFIFQYYREEENGRGNFPPRFSGLQFPNYSSELNVNALELDDSALYLCASSLPVGGQEGYTFGSGTRLTVV.

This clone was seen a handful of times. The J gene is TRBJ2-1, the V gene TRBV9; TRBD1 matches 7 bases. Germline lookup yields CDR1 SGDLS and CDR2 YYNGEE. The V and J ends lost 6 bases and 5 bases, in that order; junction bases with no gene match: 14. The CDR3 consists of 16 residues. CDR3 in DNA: TGTGCCAGCATCTATGAAGACAGGGCCAGGAACAATGAGCAGTTCTTC. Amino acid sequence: CASIYEDRARNNEQFF.

CDR3 sequence: CASSGTGKGNTEAFF. CDR3 DNA: TGTGCCAGCAGTGGGACAGGGAAAGGGAACACTGAAGCTTTCTTT. The V gene is TRBV2, the J gene TRBJ1-1; 8 nucleotides line up with TRBD1. Germline V gene lookup returns CDR1 SNHLY and CDR2 FYNNEI. The CDR3 totals 15 residues. V was clipped by 4 bases and J by 1 base; unmatched bases: 5.

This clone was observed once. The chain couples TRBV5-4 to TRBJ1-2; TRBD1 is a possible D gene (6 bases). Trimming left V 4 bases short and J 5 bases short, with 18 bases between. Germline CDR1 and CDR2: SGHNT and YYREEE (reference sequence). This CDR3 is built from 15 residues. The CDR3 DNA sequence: TGTGCCAGCAGCGGGGGGGCGGGGCGCGGTTATGGCTACACCTTC. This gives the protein CASSGGAGRGYGYTF.

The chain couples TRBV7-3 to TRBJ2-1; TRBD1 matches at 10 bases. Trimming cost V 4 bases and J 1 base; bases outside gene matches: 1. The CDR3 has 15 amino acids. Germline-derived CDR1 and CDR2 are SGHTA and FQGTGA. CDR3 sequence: CASSWGQGSYNEQFF. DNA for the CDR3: TGTGCCAGCAGCTGGGGACAGGGGTCCTACAATGAGCAGTTCTTC.

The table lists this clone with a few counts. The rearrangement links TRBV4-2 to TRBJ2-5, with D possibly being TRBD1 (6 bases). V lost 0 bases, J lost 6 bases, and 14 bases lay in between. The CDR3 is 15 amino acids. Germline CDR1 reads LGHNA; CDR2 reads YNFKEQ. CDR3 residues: CASSQDRQGTKTQYF. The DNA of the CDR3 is TGTGCCAGCAGCCAAGATCGGCAGGGGACCAAGACCCAGTACTTC.